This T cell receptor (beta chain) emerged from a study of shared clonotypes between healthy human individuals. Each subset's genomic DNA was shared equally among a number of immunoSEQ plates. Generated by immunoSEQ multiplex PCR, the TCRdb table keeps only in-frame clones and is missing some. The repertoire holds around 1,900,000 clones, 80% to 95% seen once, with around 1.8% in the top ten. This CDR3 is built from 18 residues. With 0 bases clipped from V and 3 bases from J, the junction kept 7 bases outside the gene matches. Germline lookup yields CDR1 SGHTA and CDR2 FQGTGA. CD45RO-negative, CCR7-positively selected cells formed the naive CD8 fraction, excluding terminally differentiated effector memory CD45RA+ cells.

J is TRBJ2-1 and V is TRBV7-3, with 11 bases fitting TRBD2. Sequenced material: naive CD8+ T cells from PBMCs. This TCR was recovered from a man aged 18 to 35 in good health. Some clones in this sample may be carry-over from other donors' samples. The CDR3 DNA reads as TGTGCCAGCAGCTTAACGGGGAAACTAGCGGGAGTCTACAATGAGCAGTTCTTC. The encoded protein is CASSLTGKLAGVYNEQFF.